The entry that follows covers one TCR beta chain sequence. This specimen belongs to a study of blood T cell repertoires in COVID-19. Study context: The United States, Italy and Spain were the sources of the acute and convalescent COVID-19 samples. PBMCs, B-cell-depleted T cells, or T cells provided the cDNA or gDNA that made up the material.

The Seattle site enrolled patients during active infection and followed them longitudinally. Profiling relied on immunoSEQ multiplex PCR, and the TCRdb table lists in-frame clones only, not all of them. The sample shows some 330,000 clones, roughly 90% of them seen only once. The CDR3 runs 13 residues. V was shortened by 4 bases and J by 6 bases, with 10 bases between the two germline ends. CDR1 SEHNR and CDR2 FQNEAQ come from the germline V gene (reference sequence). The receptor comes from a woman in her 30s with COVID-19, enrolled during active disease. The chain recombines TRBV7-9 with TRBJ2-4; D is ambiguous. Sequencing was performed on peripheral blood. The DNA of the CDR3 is TGTGCCAGCAGCTCTAAGGAGCGAAACATTCAGTACTTC. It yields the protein CASSSKERNIQYF.